The entry below gives a single T cell receptor (beta chain) sequence along with its context. Produced via immunoSEQ multiplex PCR; TCRdb's table is partial and in-frame only. The data hold some 16,000 clones, with about 92% observed a single time. This specimen belongs to a study of sequential checkpoint blockade in melanoma. In the study overall: Each arm's sequence ended with maintenance nivolumab.

Stated treatment: randomized to nivolumab then ipilimumab (arm A) or the reverse (arm B). Sorted cells were live CD3+CD8+, lacking CD19 and CD56, from PBMCs. The CDR3 is 12 amino acids. The germline V gene encodes CDR1 MNHEY and CDR2 SVGAGI. The ends were cut back, 4 bases at V and 6 bases at J, with 10 bases in the middle. The sequencing used CD8+ T cells sorted from blood (inferred from file names), collected from a patient given nivolumab and ipilimumab in sequence. The chain carries TRBV6-5 and TRBJ2-7; D not certain. The source of this sequence is a human donor with melanoma. CDR3 bases: TGTGCCAGCAGTTCACCTCCGGGCGAGCAGTACTTC. Translating gives CASSSPPGEQYF.